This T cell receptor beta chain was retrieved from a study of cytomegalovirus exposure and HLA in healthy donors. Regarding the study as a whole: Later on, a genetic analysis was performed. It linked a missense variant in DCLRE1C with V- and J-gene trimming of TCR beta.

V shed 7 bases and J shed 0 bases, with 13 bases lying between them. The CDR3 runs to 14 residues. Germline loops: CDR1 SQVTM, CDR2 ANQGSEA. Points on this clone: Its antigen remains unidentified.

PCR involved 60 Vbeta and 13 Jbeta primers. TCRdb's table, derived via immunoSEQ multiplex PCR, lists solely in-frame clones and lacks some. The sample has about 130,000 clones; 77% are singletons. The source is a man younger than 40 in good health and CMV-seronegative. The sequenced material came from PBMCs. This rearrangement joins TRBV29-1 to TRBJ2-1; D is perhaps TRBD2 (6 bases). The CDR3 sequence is CSGSGEDSYNEQFF. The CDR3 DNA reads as TGCAGCGGATCCGGGGAGGACTCCTACAATGAGCAGTTCTTC.